A single sample gave rise to the 8 T cell receptor beta chains below, sequenced in a study of T cells in Graves' hyperthyroidism and ophthalmopathy. RNA transcripts yielded amplified TCR beta CDR3 regions. TCR CDR3 regions were first amplified by RT-PCR with HTBI primers. MiXCR was run by TCRdb on the multiplex PCR reads, yielding one entry per CDR3 protein. The sample records 560,000 or so distinct CDR3 sequences, 20% being singletons. Sequences were obtained from blood. Receptors were obtained from a man aged 40-49 years with Graves' ophthalmopathy.

This clonotype has a handful of counts. The rearrangement uses TRBV5-6 and TRBJ1-6, with D uncertain. The V gene's germline CDR1 is SGHDT and CDR2 YYEEEE. The CDR3 extends over 14 amino acids. Trimming stripped 4 bases from V and 10 bases from J, with 15 bases between. The CDR3 region is CASSLERILSPLHF. CDR3 nucleotides: TGTGCCAGCAGCCTTGAAAGGATTTTGTCACCCCTCCACTTT.

Worth noting for this clonotype: A much bigger clone sits one base away, suggesting this may be a read error. The chain is built from TRBV24-1 and TRBJ2-1; no definite D call. The germline V gene encodes CDR1 KGHDR and CDR2 SFDVKD. With 4 bases removed from V and 1 base from J, the gap between germline ends came to 1 base. This CDR3 has 12 amino acids. CDR3 loop: CATSESYNEQFF. The CDR3 nucleotides are TGTGCCACCAGTGAGTCCTACAATGAGCAGTTCTTC.

This clonotype was recorded a few times. V and J are TRBV5-1 and TRBJ2-7; D is unresolved. Germline values: CDR1 SGHRS, CDR2 YFSETQ. The CDR3 contains 16 residues. Trimming took 7 bases from V and 3 from J, leaving 23 bases between them. The DNA of the CDR3 is TGCGCCAGCCGAATCCTCCCCCGGCGCGACGACTACGAGCAGTACTTC. This codes for CASRILPRRDDYEQYF.

This clonotype was picked up one time. This chain's CDR3 is CASSQSWAALTYNEQFF. The CDR3 nucleotides read TGCGCCAGCAGCCAATCCTGGGCTGCCCTAACCTACAATGAGCAGTTCTTC. The chain combines TRBV4-1 with TRBJ2-1; no reliable D call. The CDR3 is 17 residues long. Trimming cost V 2 bases and J 2 bases, with 16 bases left between them. CDR1 is MGHRA and CDR2 is YSYEKL in the germline V gene.

This clonotype was seen ten or more times. This rearrangement joins TRBV7-2 to TRBJ2-1; 8 nucleotides line up with TRBD2. The V and J ends lost 10 bases and 1 base, in that order; junction bases with no gene match: 9. CDR1 is SGHTA, CDR2 FQGNSA, per germline. The CDR3 contains 15 residues. The CDR3 protein is CATRRAGVSYNEQFF. The CDR3 DNA sequence: TGTGCCACCCGGCGAGCGGGGGTATCCTACAATGAGCAGTTCTTC.

This clonotype showed up just a few times. The chain has TRBV19 and TRBJ1-4, with a tentative D call TRBD1 (6 bases). V lost 5 bases and J 4 bases, leaving 14 bases between the germline ends. The CDR3 extends over 15 amino acids. Germline V gives CDR1 LNHDA, CDR2 SQIVND (reference sequence). DNA of the CDR3: TGTGCCAGTAGTGGGGGCGGAAGCATTAATGAAAAACTGTTTTTT. As protein: CASSGGGSINEKLFF.

This clonotype was seen ten or more times. The chain carries TRBV6-1 and TRBJ1-1; D gene uncertain. The V end was cut by 5 bases, the J end by 2 bases, with 12 bases between. The CDR3 totals 14 residues. The germline V gene encodes CDR1 MNHNS and CDR2 SASEGT. CDR3 in DNA: TGTGCCAGCAGTTGGGTCCGGACTAACACTGAAGCTTTCTTT. This codes for CASSWVRTNTEAFF.

This clonotype was observed a handful of times. J is TRBJ2-1 and V is TRBV7-9, with unresolved D. V shed 5 bases and J shed 4 bases, with 18 bases lying between them. The CDR3 runs to 16 residues. CDR1 and CDR2 (germline): SEHNR, FQNEAQ (reference sequence). CDR3 coding DNA: TGTGCCAGCAGCCCCATCTCACGGAGCGTATACAATGAGCAGTTCTTC. It yields the protein CASSPISRSVYNEQFF. Complete variable domain (other parts from reference TRBV7-9 and TRBJ2-1): DTGVSQNPRHKITKRGQNVTFRCDPISEHNRLYWYRQTLGQGPEFLTYFQNEAQLEKSRLLSDRFSAERPKGSFSTLEIQRTEQGDSAMYLCASSPISRSVYNEQFFGPGTRLTVL.